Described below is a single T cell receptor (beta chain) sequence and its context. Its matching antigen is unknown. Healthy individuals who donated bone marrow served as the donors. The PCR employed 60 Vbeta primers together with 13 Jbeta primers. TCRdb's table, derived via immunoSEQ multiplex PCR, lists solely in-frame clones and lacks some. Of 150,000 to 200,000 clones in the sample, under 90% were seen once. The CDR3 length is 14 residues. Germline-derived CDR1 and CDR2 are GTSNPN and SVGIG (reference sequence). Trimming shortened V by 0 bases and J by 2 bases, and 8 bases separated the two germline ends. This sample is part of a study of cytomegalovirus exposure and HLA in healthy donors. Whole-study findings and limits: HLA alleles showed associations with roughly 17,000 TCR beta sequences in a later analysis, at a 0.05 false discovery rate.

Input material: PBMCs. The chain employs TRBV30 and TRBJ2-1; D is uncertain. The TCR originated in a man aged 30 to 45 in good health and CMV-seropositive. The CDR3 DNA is TGTGCCTGGAGTGTACGCCTAACCTACAATGAGCAGTTCTTC. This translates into CAWSVRLTYNEQFF.